A selection of T cell receptor beta chains follows, all from one sample in a study of blood T cell repertoires in COVID-19. The method was immunoSEQ multiplex PCR; TCRdb's version includes in-frame clones alone and lacks a portion of them. The table has some 250,000 clones, approximately 82% seen once; the top ten hold roughly 3%. The specimen was peripheral blood. The receptors come from a woman aged 18-29 years with acute or convalescent COVID-19. Each CDR3 is given without its conserved first and last residue.

V gene | CDR3 protein
TRBV2 | ASNRLTSGSDIQY
TRBV13 | ASSSLAGATSYNEQF
TRBV4-3 | ASSQGRLAGRGAKNIQY
TRBV24-1 | ATSEPLAGALNEQF
TRBV7-9 | ASSNSGAGNYGYT
TRBV18 | ASSPLSIRGMNTEAF
TRBV7-6 | ASSLTGDRAPYSNQPQH
TRBV6-5 | ASSYSDRGYGYT
TRBV7-2 | ASSFLGGREETQY
TRBV19 | ASRGTSGRETGELF
TRBV6-2/TRBV6-3 | ASSYSQGAWDTQY
TRBV28 | ASSLSSGSLGGYT
TRBV28 | ASSPPSQRPALDEQY
TRBV2 | ASSVDRRETQY
TRBV4-3 | ASGTHGSGDTGELF
TRBV30 | ATGPAGNQPQH
TRBV2 | ASSARGTGSHEQY
TRBV28 | ASSLIRFLAGLDSYEQY
TRBV6-2/TRBV6-3 | ASSATGRNSPLH
TRBV15 | ATSRDQAGGREQY
TRBV7-2 | ASSLRGGLQETQY
TRBV13 | ASSSSPGQISTDTQY
TRBV19 | ASREGQGSYEQY
TRBV5-1 | ASSLGTFTGYPEAF
TRBV28 | ASSPGTSVNTGELF
TRBV30 | AWRFAVGEQF
TRBV5-8 | ASSRKAGDSYEQY
TRBV7-2 | ASGLLQGSYEQY
TRBV5-1 | ASSLGISDRSNEKLF
TRBV27 | ASSVYSTGELF
TRBV28 | ATNRGGQGAYNEQF
TRBV4-1 | ASSQEAGPFFEQY
TRBV20-1 | SASTGTYNSPLH
TRBV20-1 | SANIYYGYT
TRBV13 | ASSLTAVDTQY
TRBV30 | AWSVTGNEQF
TRBV3-1/TRBV3-2 | ASSQERASSGTDTQY
TRBV10-1 | ASRLDRGTEAF
TRBV29-1 | SVEGQGLLEQY
TRBV29-1 | STGLAGHNEQF
TRBV19 | ASSIRGNQPQH
TRBV5-1 | ASTEGQGALGANVLT
TRBV13 | ASSLKGGLSYEQY
TRBV5-1 | ASSLWSSDNEQF
TRBV20-1 | SASTLGQTLSGANVLT
TRBV18 | ASSRNRGGNTEAF
TRBV7-2 | ASSSISGRVTQY
TRBV4-3 | ASSLQGSGANVLT
TRBV19 | ASSMEVAGGTYEQY
TRBV9 | ASSSIAPPTQY